The 21 T cell receptor beta chains in this list originate from one sample, sequenced in a study of identical twins. MiXCR, applied by TCRdb to the 5' RACE reads, yields one record per CDR3 protein. The table shows nearly 200,000 distinct CDR3 sequences, with around a sixth occurring only once. This sample also appeared in a second study, on T cells expressing NK-cell markers.

Source material: CD8+ T cells sorted from blood. The receptors derive from a woman aged 18-29 years in good health.

The chain couples TRBV7-9 to TRBJ2-1; 9 bases are shared with TRBD2. Germline trimming cut 8 bases from V and 7 bases from J; bases unmatched to any gene: 9. There are 14 residues in the CDR3. Germline V gene data show CDR1 as SEHNR and CDR2 as FQNEAQ (reference sequence). CDR3 bases: TGTGCCAGCCTCGGGGCGGGAGGGGCGAATGAGCAGTTCTTC. It encodes CASLGAGGANEQFF.

This clonotype was picked up many times. The chain uses TRBV12-3 or TRBV12-4 and TRBJ1-3, with D unclear. The CDR3 is 11 amino acids. Trimming pared 10 bases from V and 4 bases from J, leaving 8 bases between. CDR3 region: CATPIGNTIYF. CDR3 bases: TGTGCCACCCCGATAGGAAACACCATATATTTT.

This rearrangement joins TRBV12-3 or TRBV12-4 to TRBJ2-1; D is unresolved. This CDR3 has 13 amino acids. The ends were cut back, 0 bases at V and 9 bases at J, with 9 bases in the middle. The CDR3 DNA reads TGTGCCAGCAGTTTAGCCAGTGTTAGTGAGCAGTTCTTC. Translation: CASSLASVSEQFF.

The chain recombines TRBV7-2 with TRBJ2-7; TRBD2 matches 8 bases. CDR1 is SGHTA and CDR2 is FQGNSA in the germline V gene. Unmatched junction bases numbered 6, after V lost 5 bases and J lost 0 bases. The CDR3 sequence is 15 residues long. CDR3 protein: CASSASGPPSYEQYF. Here the CDR3 DNA reads TGTGCCAGCAGCGCTAGCGGGCCGCCCTCCTACGAGCAGTACTTC.

V and J are TRBV10-3 and TRBJ1-5; D uncertain. Trimming took off 5 bases at V and 2 bases at J, with 10 bases between the two ends. Germline V CDR1 and CDR2: ENHRY, SYGVKD. This CDR3 comprises 14 residues. The CDR3 DNA follows: TGTGCCATCAGTAGCGGACGGGGCAATCAGCCCCAGCATTTT. This gives the protein CAISSGRGNQPQHF.

The rearrangement links TRBV2 to TRBJ2-1; either TRBD1 or TRBD2 may supply D (5 bases each). The CDR3 length is 10 residues. Germline CDR1 and CDR2: SNHLY and FYNNEI. The germline V and J ends were trimmed by 11 bases and 10 bases, with 12 bases remaining between them. This CDR3 is CALNRGEQFF. The DNA for the CDR3 is TGTGCCCTTAACCGGGGCGAGCAGTTCTTC.

CDR3 residues: CASSQAASIKQYF. In nucleotides, the CDR3 is TGTGCCAGCAGCCAAGCGGCATCCATCAAGCAGTACTTC. This chain links TRBV14 with TRBJ2-7; D uncertain. Germline CDR1 SGHDN, CDR2 FVKESK. Trimming cost V 1 base and J 8 bases, with 12 bases left between them. The CDR3 runs to 13 residues.

The chain joins TRBV12-3 or TRBV12-4 to TRBJ2-2; D is unresolved. V shed 5 bases and J shed 6 bases, with 10 bases lying between them. The length of the CDR3 is 13 residues. In DNA form, the CDR3 reads TGTGCCAGCAGTCCCTCGGAATCCGGGGAGCTGTTTTTT. Its translation is CASSPSESGELFF.

The DNA for the CDR3 is TGTGCCAGTAGTCCCTCCGGACTAGCGGGGGGCACGAATACGCAGTATTTT. Translation gives CASSPSGLAGGTNTQYF. The chain combines TRBV19 with TRBJ2-3; 14 nucleotides line up with TRBD2. J gave up 7 bases and V 5 bases, and 11 bases lay outside the gene matches. Germline-derived CDR1 and CDR2 are LNHDA and SQIVND (reference sequence). The CDR3 is 17 amino acids.

The chain couples TRBV6-1 to TRBJ2-7; 10 bases are a match to TRBD1. The CDR3 sequence is 16 residues long. V trimming: 5 bases; J trimming: 6 bases; junction bases outside the gene matches: 13. Germline CDR1 and CDR2: MNHNS and SASEGT. Here the CDR3 DNA reads TGTGCCAGCAGTCCCGATGACAGGGGGCGGTCCGCCGAGCAGTACTTC. Its protein is CASSPDDRGRSAEQYF.

A few counts support this clonotype. V usage is TRBV4-1 and J usage is TRBJ2-2; TRBD2 agrees at 10 bases. The germline V gene encodes CDR1 MGHRA and CDR2 YSYEKL. The CDR3 contains 14 residues. Germline trimming cut 4 bases from V and 8 bases from J; bases unmatched to any gene: 4. DNA of the CDR3: TGCGCCAGCAGCCCGGGGACTAGCGTAGGGGAGCTGTTTTTT. It translates to CASSPGTSVGELFF.

This rearrangement joins TRBV10-2 to TRBJ2-7, with D possibly being TRBD2 (5 bases). The CDR3 sequence is 13 residues long. The V and J ends lost 8 bases and 6 bases respectively, with 17 bases between them. CDR1 WSHSY and CDR2 SAAADI come from the germline V gene. CDR3 region: CASCLGLGSEQYF. The CDR3 DNA is TGCGCCAGCTGCCTCGGGTTGGGGAGCGAGCAGTACTTC.

CDR3 sequence (DNA): TGTGCCAGCAGCATCCCAGGGTCCCCAGAGACCCAGTACTTC. Translating gives CASSIPGSPETQYF. The V gene is TRBV11-2, the J gene TRBJ2-5, with D possibly being TRBD1 (5 bases). The V gene's germline CDR1 is SGHAT and CDR2 FQNNGV. Trimming shortened V by 5 bases and J by 4 bases, and 14 bases separated the two germline ends. The CDR3 totals 14 residues.

This clonotype has a handful of counts. The V and J genes are TRBV7-3 and TRBJ2-1, with 9 bases matching TRBD2. CDR3 length: 17 residues. V was pared by 3 bases and J by 6 bases, with 12 bases of the junction left unmatched. Per germline, CDR1 SGHTA and CDR2 FQGTGA. CDR3: CASSFLAIAGDLNEQFF. DNA for the CDR3: TGTGCCAGCAGCTTCCTCGCCATAGCGGGGGATCTCAATGAGCAGTTCTTC.

The chain recombines TRBV20-1 with TRBJ2-1; maybe TRBD2 (6 bases). The CDR3 contains 14 residues. Germline CDR1 and CDR2: DFQATT and SNEGSKA (reference sequence). V was trimmed by 6 bases and J by 5 bases, leaving 17 bases between them. As DNA, the CDR3 is TGCAGTGCCCCCCCCGGTAGCGGAGACAATGAGCAGTTCTTC. Amino acid sequence: CSAPPGSGDNEQFF.

There are a few counts of this clonotype. The rearrangement links TRBV4-1 to TRBJ2-3; D remains ambiguous. This CDR3 is 15 amino acids long. The V and J ends lost 0 bases and 1 base respectively, with 8 bases between them. Germline V gene data show CDR1 as MGHRA and CDR2 as YSYEKL. CDR3 nucleotide sequence: TGCGCCAGCAGCCAAGAACGTCGGGGCACAGATACGCAGTATTTT. It yields the protein CASSQERRGTDTQYF.

This chain uses TRBV20-1 with TRBJ1-1; the D gene is possibly TRBD1 (6 bases). Germline CDR1 reads DFQATT; CDR2 reads SNEGSKA (reference sequence). CDR3 size: 16 residues. V gave up 5 bases and J gave up 5 bases, with 24 bases separating them. The CDR3 loop is CSAPDPRGRVGTEAFF. DNA for the CDR3: TGCAGTGCTCCAGACCCCAGGGGCCGAGTTGGGACTGAAGCTTTCTTT.

The rearrangement uses TRBV20-1 and TRBJ2-1; 11 bases map to TRBD2. The germline CDR1 and CDR2 sequences are DFQATT and SNEGSKA (reference sequence). V dropped 1 base and J dropped 8; count of bases not matched to a gene: 4. CDR3 length: 14 residues. The CDR3 DNA sequence: TGCAGTGCTAGAGTCGCACTAGCGGGGGATGAGCAGTTCTTC. Translation: CSARVALAGDEQFF.

The rearrangement uses TRBV4-1 and TRBJ2-3; possibly TRBD2 for D (5 bases). The CDR3 loop spans 14 amino acids. V lost 4 bases and J 2 bases, leaving 10 bases between the germline ends. CDR1 MGHRA and CDR2 YSYEKL come from the germline V gene. DNA of the CDR3: TGCGCCAGCAGCCTTTCGGGGTTCACAGATACGCAGTATTTT. This encodes CASSLSGFTDTQYF.

This clonotype was detected many times. The chain employs TRBV20-1 and TRBJ1-1; 10 bases fit TRBD1. The CDR3 has 15 residues. Looked up from germline, CDR1 is DFQATT and CDR2 is SNEGSKA (reference sequence). With V trimmed by 0 bases and J by 4 bases, 5 bases remained unmatched. Here the CDR3 reads CSAREGQGGATEAFF. Here the CDR3 DNA reads TGCAGTGCTAGAGAAGGACAGGGGGGGGCCACTGAAGCTTTCTTT.

This clonotype showed up just a few times. This chain joins TRBV7-8 and TRBJ2-2; 11 positions agree with TRBD2. V dropped 4 bases and J dropped 4; count of bases not matched to a gene: 5. The CDR3 loop spans 16 amino acids. Germline loops: CDR1 SGHVS, CDR2 FQNEAQ. The CDR3 loop is CASSSLAGVSTGELFF. Here the CDR3 DNA reads TGTGCCAGCAGCTCACTAGCGGGAGTAAGCACCGGGGAGCTGTTTTTT. Supplemented by reference TRBV7-8 and TRBJ2-2, the full variable domain reads GAGVSQSPRYKVAKRGQDVALRCDPISGHVSLFWYQQALGQGPEFLTYFQNEAQLDKSGLPSDRFFAERPEGSVSTLKIQRTQQEDSAVYLCASSSLAGVSTGELFFGEGSRLTVL.